This is a list of T cell receptor beta chains from one sample in a study of T cell responses to AZD1222 COVID-19 vaccine. Profiling relied on immunoSEQ multiplex PCR, and the TCRdb table lists in-frame clones only, not all of them. The sample lists approximately 150,000 clones, 80% to 90% occurring once. The source was peripheral blood, collected 28 days after the second dose of the MenACWY control vaccine. The receptors derive from an adult who received the MenACWY meningococcal vaccine as a control. CDR3s include the opening cysteine and the closing phenylalanine or tryptophan. D genes are given only for firm matches. Size is omitted from some rows. Given values are once, few, many or a class for expanded clones.

clone_size	j_call	d_call	cdr3_length	v_call	cdr3_nt	cdr3_aa
.	TRBJ1-6	.	13	TRBV7-8	TGTGCCAGCAGCCGGGACCGGCAGAACCCCCTCCACTTT	CASSRDRQNPLHF
.	TRBJ1-2	.	12	TRBV9	TGTGCCAGCAGCGTAGGTTGGGGCGGCTACACCTTC	CASSVGWGGYTF
.	TRBJ1-1	.	12	TRBV3-1/TRBV3-2	TGTGCCAGCAGCTTAGCGGGGGGGATGCCTTTCTTT	CASSLAGGMPFF
.	TRBJ2-5	.	15	TRBV10-3	TGTGCCATCAGTGAAGTCAGGACCGCCCAAGAGACCCAGTACTTC	CAISEVRTAQETQYF
.	TRBJ2-7	TRBD2	16	TRBV18	TGTGCCAGCTCACCGAGGGGGCTAGCGGGATTATACGAGCAGTACTTC	CASSPRGLAGLYEQYF
.	TRBJ1-6	.	15	TRBV6-1	TGTGCCAGCAGTGAATCGGGGGGTGAACATTCACCCCTCCACTTT	CASSESGGEHSPLHF
.	TRBJ1-5	.	15	TRBV19	TGTGCCAGTAGGTATGGCAGGGGAAGCAATCAGCCCCAGCATTTT	CASRYGRGSNQPQHF
.	TRBJ2-7	.	15	TRBV28	TGTGCCAGCAGTTTCGACCCGACGGCCGGCTACGAGCAGTACTTC	CASSFDPTAGYEQYF
.	TRBJ2-1	.	12	TRBV5-1	TGCGCCAGCAGCTGGTCTAGCAATGAGCAGTTCTTC	CASSWSSNEQFF
.	TRBJ2-7	TRBD1	15	TRBV6-5	TGTGCCAGCAGCCAACCCGGGACAGTACCCTACGAGCAGTACTTC	CASSQPGTVPYEQYF
.	TRBJ1-5	TRBD1	13	TRBV11-2	TGTGCCAGCAGCTTAGGGACAGGACGGGCCCAGCATTTT	CASSLGTGRAQHF
.	TRBJ1-3	.	13	TRBV19	TGTGCTAGCAGGGTTTCGCCTGGAAACACCATATATTTT	CASRVSPGNTIYF
.	TRBJ1-1	TRBD1	16	TRBV27	TGTGCCAGCAGCGCTCCTTCGAGGACAGGGAACACTGAAGCTTTCTTT	CASSAPSRTGNTEAFF
.	TRBJ2-7	.	15	TRBV6-5	TGTGCCAGCAGTTACGCGGCTAGCGAGCCCTACGAGCAGTACTTC	CASSYAASEPYEQYF
.	TRBJ2-3	.	14	TRBV5-4	TGTGCCAGCAGCTGGGGGACTAGCACAGATACGCAGTATTTT	CASSWGTSTDTQYF
.	TRBJ2-1	TRBD2	14	TRBV19	TGTGCCAGTAGTATACTCCTAGCGGGAGGCGAGCAGTTCTTC	CASSILLAGGEQFF
.	TRBJ1-4	.	13	TRBV19	TGTGCCAGTAGTATAGTGGCAGATGAAAAACTGTTTTTT	CASSIVADEKLFF
.	TRBJ1-5	.	12	TRBV12-5	TGTGCTAGTGGTTTGGGTTCGGGACCCCAGCATTTT	CASGLGSGPQHF
.	TRBJ2-7	TRBD2	15	TRBV27	TGTGCCAGCAGTTTAAGGACTAGCGGGAGAGGCGAGCAGTACTTC	CASSLRTSGRGEQYF
.	TRBJ2-5	.	14	TRBV6-5	TGTGCCAGCAGTTACGGGAAGACTATTGGGACCCAGTACTTC	CASSYGKTIGTQYF
.	TRBJ1-2	.	13	TRBV5-1	TGCGCCAGCAGCTTGGGTCTGATCTATGGCTACACCTTC	CASSLGLIYGYTF
.	TRBJ2-7	TRBD1	13	TRBV6-5	TGTGCCAGCAAGACGGACAGGACCTACGAGCAGTACTTC	CASKTDRTYEQYF
once	TRBJ2-7	.	13	TRBV28	TGTGCCAGCAGCCTAATTAGAAGCAACGAGCAGTACTTC	CASSLIRSNEQYF
.	TRBJ1-2	.	12	TRBV7-2	TGTGCCAGCAGCTTAAATAACTATGGCTACACCTTC	CASSLNNYGYTF
.	TRBJ1-1	.	11	TRBV20-1	TGCAGTGCTAAGGGGAACACTGAAGCTTTCTTT	CSAKGNTEAFF
.	TRBJ2-7	.	11	TRBV2	TGTGCCAGCAGATCTGAGGGCGAGCAGTACTTC	CASRSEGEQYF
.	TRBJ2-7	TRBD2	15	TRBV6-5	TGTGCCGCAGGACCCTGGACTGGCGGGAGTTACGAGCAGTACTTC	CAAGPWTGGSYEQYF
few	TRBJ1-4	.	13	TRBV30	TGTGCCTGGAGGGGTGGTGGGGGCGAAAAACTGTTTTTT	CAWRGGGGEKLFF
.	TRBJ2-7	.	11	TRBV6-5	TGTGCCAGCGAGGATGGAGCTGAGCAGTACTTC	CASEDGAEQYF
once	TRBJ2-7	TRBD1	15	TRBV28	TGTGCCAGCAGTTCAGGGACAGGCCTTCGCTACGAGCAGTACTTC	CASSSGTGLRYEQYF
.	TRBJ2-5	.	13	TRBV18	TGTGCCAGCTCCCACGACGGTCAAGAGACCCAGTACTTC	CASSHDGQETQYF
.	TRBJ2-5	.	16	TRBV7-6	TGTGCCAGCAGCTTAGAAACAGGGAGGCCCCAAGAGACCCAGTACTTC	CASSLETGRPQETQYF
.	TRBJ2-7	TRBD2	15	TRBV5-1	TGCGCCAGCAGCTCCGGACTAGCGGGAGTATGGGAGCAGTACTTC	CASSSGLAGVWEQYF
few	TRBJ1-6	.	15	TRBV10-3	TGTGCCATCAACCCATCAGGGGAGTATAATTCACCCCTCCACTTT	CAINPSGEYNSPLHF
.	TRBJ1-4	TRBD1	11	TRBV20-1	TGCAGCGCAGGGGGTCATGAAAAACTGTTTTTT	CSAGGHEKLFF
.	TRBJ2-7	TRBD2	16	TRBV7-2	TGTGCCAGCAGCTCGACCGGGACTAGTTCGCCCTACGAGCAGTACTTC	CASSSTGTSSPYEQYF
.	TRBJ2-7	TRBD1	19	TRBV5-8	TGTGCCAGCAGCTTTGGAGACCTAACCAGGGACAGGTGGATGGACGAGCAGTACTTC	CASSFGDLTRDRWMDEQYF
.	TRBJ2-7	TRBD2	15	TRBV4-1	TGCGCCAGCAGCCAAACACTAGCGGGCATCTACGAGCAGTACTTC	CASSQTLAGIYEQYF
.	TRBJ1-1	.	14	TRBV30	TGTGCCTGGAATTTGGGGGTTCGGAACACTGAAGCTTTCTTT	CAWNLGVRNTEAFF
once	TRBJ2-6	.	15	TRBV18	TGTGCCAGCTCCCCGGTTTCCTCTGGGGCCAACGTCCTGACTTTC	CASSPVSSGANVLTF
.	TRBJ2-4	.	15	TRBV18	TGTGCCAGCTCACCACCGGGACCTCCGTCAGAAATTCAGTACTTC	CASSPPGPPSEIQYF
once	TRBJ1-2	TRBD1	13	TRBV19	TGTGCCAGTAGCATGGACAGGGGTCCCACACACACCTTC	CASSMDRGPTHTF
.	TRBJ2-7	.	14	TRBV27	TGTGCCAGCAGTTTGAGGGCGGGGAGGCGCGAGCAGTACTTC	CASSLRAGRREQYF
few	TRBJ2-1	TRBD2	15	TRBV6-6	TGTGCCAGCAGGCTAGTCCTAGCGGGAGTATATGAGCAGTTCTTC	CASRLVLAGVYEQFF
once	TRBJ2-2	.	16	TRBV6-5	TGTGCCAGCAGTTACTCCCTGGTGGCCAACACCGGGGAGCTGTTTTTT	CASSYSLVANTGELFF